Here is one TCR beta chain with its context. The sample comes from a study of blood T cell repertoires in COVID-19. Sequenced by immunoSEQ multiplex PCR; TCRdb stores in-frame clones only, minus some. The table has some 330,000 clones, roughly four fifths seen once. From germline, CDR1 is SQVTM and CDR2 ANQGSEA. The J segment lost 4 bases and the V segment lost 6 bases, leaving 10 bases of the junction unmatched. The CDR3 is 14 amino acids. Participant-reported clinical history was the basis for cohort assignment. Recovered status applied to Cohort 3 donors who had two consecutive negative PCRs. It also applied to those with clearance or with symptom resolution.

This sequence originates from a woman aged 45-65 years who had recovered from COVID-19. The J gene is TRBJ2-5, the V gene TRBV29-1, with TRBD1 matching 8 bases. The sequencing input was PBMCs or T cells enriched from blood (not recorded which). CDR3 DNA: TGCAGCGTGTCGCCGGGACAGGTAACAGAGACCCAGTACTTC. It translates to CSVSPGQVTETQYF. Complete variable domain (other parts from reference TRBV29-1 and TRBJ2-5): SAVISQKPSRDICQRGTSLTIQCQVDSQVTMMFWYRQQPGQSLTLIATANQGSEATYESGFVIDKFPISRPNLTFSTLTVSNMSPEDSSIYLCSVSPGQVTETQYFGPGTRLLVL.